This T cell receptor beta chain was retrieved from a study of T cell clonotyping in hematopoietic cell transplantation. The data were produced by immunoSEQ multiplex PCR, yet TCRdb's version contains in-frame clones alone and is incomplete. The data hold roughly 110 clones, with roughly 80% observed a single time. The CDR3 totals 16 residues. Germline loops: CDR1 MNHEY, CDR2 SMNVEV (reference sequence). Deletions cut 5 bases from V and 4 bases from J, with 21 bases between. Points from the study as a whole: Recipient TCR diversity dropped after transplant; expanded clonotypes rose from day 30 to 180. Few recipient clonotypes overlapped donors; over 95% were de novo at given depth. CD4 and CD8 repertoire contributions could not be separated without sorting. Higher Inverse Simpson Index values in graft donor and pretransplant recipient predicted broader posttransplant TCR diversity.

Comment on this clone: Its specificity is not known.

The specimen comprised PBMCs, sampled 100 days after allogeneic stem cell transplant. The chain carries TRBV27 and TRBJ2-7; D may be TRBD2 (6 bases). This receptor was taken from a male patient younger than 45 who had an allogeneic stem cell transplant, so T cells may come from the graft donor. Some clones in this sample may be carry-over from other donors' samples. The CDR3 DNA reads TGTGCCAGCAGTCAAATCCTTGGGGGGATGGTATACGAGCAGTACTTC. This encodes CASSQILGGMVYEQYF.